Each of the 18 T cell receptor beta chains below was sequenced from the same sample in a study of Ad26.COV2.S vaccination and SARS-CoV-2 variants (dated by TCRdb to about 2021). Taken with the paper, the label for treatment or condition translates to: 19 received Ad26.COV2.S at low or high dose, single or two shots; several received placebo; per-sample allocation not given. For vaccine and placebo recipients, the sequenced repertoires came from samples collected on day 63 after the first injection. The library was generated by the immunoSEQ multiplex PCR assay. TCRdb's version of the immuneACCESS table is confined to in-frame rearrangements and falls short of the full clone set. An unresolved V gene accounts for under half of the shortfall where checked; the remainder is of unknown origin. The sample records around 310,000 clones, roughly 90% of which are singletons. About 5% of the sample belongs to the ten largest clones.

Sequenced here: peripheral blood, sampled in a trial of Ad26.COV2.S vaccine versus placebo. These receptors were taken from a person aged 18-60 years who received the Ad26.COV2.S COVID-19 vaccine or a placebo.

The rearrangement links TRBV18 to TRBJ1-2, with D unresolved. Trimming took off 3 bases at V and 0 bases at J, with 8 bases between the two ends. Germline-derived CDR1 and CDR2 are KGHSH and LQKENI. The CDR3 is made up of 14 amino acids. The chain's CDR3 is CASSPTRANYGYTF. CDR3 DNA sequence: TGTGCCAGCTCACCGACTAGAGCTAACTATGGCTACACCTTC.

The chain employs TRBV6-5 and TRBJ1-2; D gene uncertain. Germline lookup yields CDR1 MNHEY and CDR2 SVGAGI. V was cut by 8 bases and J by 0 bases, with 7 bases left in between. The CDR3 spans 12 residues. The CDR3 region has the DNA TGTGCCAGCGGAGGGTCTAACTATGGCTACACCTTC. It yields the protein CASGGSNYGYTF.

This chain joins TRBV4-2 and TRBJ1-3; D is uncertain. This CDR3 region has 15 residues. From germline, CDR1 is LGHNA and CDR2 YNFKEQ. Trimming shortened V by 1 base and J by 4 bases, and 11 bases separated the two germline ends. The CDR3, as DNA: TGTGCCAGCAGCCAAGTACTAGGGCTCGGAAACACCATATATTTT. Amino acid sequence: CASSQVLGLGNTIYF.

The chain is built from TRBV3-1 (or the pseudogene TRBV3-2) and TRBJ1-4; D uncertain. Looked up from germline, CDR1 is LGHDT and CDR2 is YNNKEL (reference sequence). V was pared by 1 base and J by 10 bases, with 10 bases between. The length of the CDR3 is 13 residues. The CDR3 reads CASSQVGIGKLFF. Here the CDR3 DNA reads TGTGCCAGCAGCCAAGTAGGAATAGGAAAACTGTTTTTT.

This chain joins TRBV2 and TRBJ2-3; TRBD2 aligns across 7 bases. Losses at the gene ends were 5 bases for V and 0 bases for J; bases not matched to a gene: 11. The CDR3 covers 17 residues. The germline gives CDR1 SNHLY, CDR2 FYNNEI. The DNA for the CDR3 is TGTGCCAGCAGTACCACCCCAGCGGGGTCTAGCACAGATACGCAGTATTTT. It codes for CASSTTPAGSSTDTQYF.

This chain links TRBV28 with TRBJ2-3; 10 bases match TRBD2. Germline CDR1 MDHEN, CDR2 SYDVKM. The V gene end was trimmed by 8 bases and the J gene end by 3 bases; junction bases not matched to a gene: 5. The CDR3 runs 14 residues. The CDR3 is CASFTSGMTDTQYF. In DNA form, the CDR3 reads TGTGCCAGCTTTACTAGCGGGATGACAGATACGCAGTATTTT.

The rearrangement joins TRBV19 to TRBJ1-1; D is unresolved. Germline loops: CDR1 LNHDA, CDR2 SQIVND (reference sequence). Trimming left V 2 bases short and J 0 bases short, with 13 bases between. CDR3 length: 16 amino acids. The CDR3 region is CASSILGGLMNTEAFF. The CDR3 region has the DNA TGTGCCAGTAGTATACTTGGCGGGCTCATGAACACTGAAGCTTTCTTT. Full variable domain (rest looked up from reference TRBV19 and TRBJ1-1): DGGITQSPKYLFRKEGQNVTLSCEQNLNHDAMYWYRQDPGQGLRLIYYSQIVNDFQKGDIAEGYSVSREKKESFPLTVTSAQKNPTAFYLCASSILGGLMNTEAFFGQGTRLTVV.

This chain connects TRBV7-8 to TRBJ2-1; D perhaps matches TRBD2 (6 bases). The CDR3 consists of 16 residues. V shed 7 bases and J shed 4 bases, with 20 bases lying between them. Germline CDR1 SGHVS, CDR2 FQNEAQ. The CDR3 reads CASTLGLSSTYNEQFF. The DNA of the CDR3 is TGTGCCAGCACCCTGGGACTTTCCAGCACTTACAATGAGCAGTTCTTC.

The V call is TRBV6-6, the J call TRBJ2-7, with 15 nucleotides matching TRBD2. From germline, CDR1 is MNHNY and CDR2 SVGAGI (reference sequence). J lost 7 bases, V lost 0 bases, and 4 bases had no gene match. This CDR3 is built from 16 residues. CDR3 DNA: TGTGCCAGCAGTTACTCGGGACTAGCGGGAGGTGGGGAGCAGTACGTC. Amino acid sequence: CASSYSGLAGGGEQYV.

V gene TRBV9 combines with J gene TRBJ2-1; 7 bases map to TRBD1. The CDR3 loop spans 14 amino acids. Germline V gene lookup returns CDR1 SGDLS and CDR2 YYNGEE. V gave up 5 bases and J gave up 4 bases; unmatched junction bases: 6. The CDR3 DNA is TGTGCCAGCAGTTCCCTGGGACAGTACAATGAGCAGTTCTTC. Amino acid sequence: CASSSLGQYNEQFF.

The chain has TRBV5-1 and TRBJ2-7; 7 bases match TRBD1. The CDR3 sequence is 14 residues long. Germline V gene data show CDR1 as SGHRS and CDR2 as YFSETQ. V lost 4 bases to trimming and J lost 4 bases; unmatched junction nucleotides: 8. The DNA for the CDR3 is TGCGCCAGCAGCCTATTCTCGACAGGGTACGAGCAGTACTTC. Translation: CASSLFSTGYEQYF.

V usage is TRBV10-1 and J usage is TRBJ1-4; no clear D. The CDR3 consists of 16 residues. Germline CDR1 reads WNHNN; CDR2 reads SYGVQD (reference sequence). V lost 1 base and J lost 5, with 14 bases in between. The CDR3 DNA reads as TGCGCCAGCAGTGAGTACCGAGGAGCTAACAATGAAAAACTGTTTTTT. This codes for CASSEYRGANNEKLFF.

This sequence joins TRBV11-2 and TRBJ2-1; the D is unclear. V was trimmed by 5 bases and J by 5 bases, leaving 16 bases between them. The CDR3 loop spans 15 amino acids. Germline V gives CDR1 SGHAT, CDR2 FQNNGV. The CDR3 loop reads CASSLPIPFDNEQFF. CDR3 nucleotide sequence: TGTGCCAGCAGCCTACCGATCCCTTTTGACAATGAGCAGTTCTTC.

J is TRBJ2-2 and V is TRBV19, with 9 bases aligning to TRBD2. Germline loops: CDR1 LNHDA, CDR2 SQIVND (reference sequence). With 5 bases clipped from V and 4 bases from J, the junction kept 5 bases outside the gene matches. This CDR3 is 15 amino acids long. CDR3 sequence: CASSLLAGSTGELFF. The CDR3 region has the DNA TGTGCCAGTAGTTTACTAGCGGGTTCCACCGGGGAGCTGTTTTTT.

The chain carries TRBV4-3 and TRBJ2-3; a weak D match, TRBD2 (6 bases). The V and J ends lost 2 bases and 0 bases respectively, with 18 bases between them. This CDR3 is built from 18 residues. CDR1 is LGHNA and CDR2 is YSLEER in the germline V gene. CDR3 protein: CASSQYPAGGASTDTQYF. As DNA, the CDR3 is TGCGCCAGCAGCCAATACCCAGCGGGCGGGGCTAGCACAGATACGCAGTATTTT.

This sequence joins TRBV19 and TRBJ1-4; no clear D. Trimming cost V 8 bases and J 0 bases, with 19 bases left between them. The CDR3 extends over 17 amino acids. Per germline, CDR1 LNHDA and CDR2 SQIVND (reference sequence). The CDR3 sequence: CASAFQAQFATNEKLFF. The CDR3 bases are TGTGCCAGTGCTTTCCAAGCCCAATTTGCAACTAATGAAAAACTGTTTTTT.

This CDR3 reads CATSDPGQGETQYF. CDR3 DNA: TGTGCCACCAGTGACCCCGGACAGGGAGAGACCCAGTACTTC. The chain links TRBV24-1 to TRBJ2-5, with 8 nucleotides matching TRBD1. CDR1 KGHDR and CDR2 SFDVKD come from the germline V gene. The length of the CDR3 is 14 residues. After removal of 4 bases from V and 4 bases from J, the junction contained 4 bases not matched to a gene.

The chain recombines TRBV28 with TRBJ2-1; 10 positions match TRBD1. The junction had 8 bases not matched to a gene; V was cut back by 6 bases and J by 9 bases. This CDR3 has 14 amino acids. Per germline, CDR1 MDHEN and CDR2 SYDVKM. The CDR3 sequence: CASRLGQGYREQFF. The CDR3 DNA is TGTGCCAGCAGATTGGGACAGGGGTACCGTGAGCAGTTCTTC.